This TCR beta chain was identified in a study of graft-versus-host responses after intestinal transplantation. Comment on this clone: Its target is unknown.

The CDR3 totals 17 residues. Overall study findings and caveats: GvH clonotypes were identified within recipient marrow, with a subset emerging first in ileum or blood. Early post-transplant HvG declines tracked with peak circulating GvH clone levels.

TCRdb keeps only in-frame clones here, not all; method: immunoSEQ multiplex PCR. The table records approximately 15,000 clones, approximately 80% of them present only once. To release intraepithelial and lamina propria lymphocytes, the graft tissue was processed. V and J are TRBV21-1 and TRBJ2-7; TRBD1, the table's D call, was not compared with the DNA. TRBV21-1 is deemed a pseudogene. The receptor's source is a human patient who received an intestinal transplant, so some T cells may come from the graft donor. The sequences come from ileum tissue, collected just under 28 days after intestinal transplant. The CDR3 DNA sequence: TGTGCCAGACCCGGGACAGGGGTTTCCAATCTTCCCTACGAGCAGTACGTC. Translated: CARPGTGVSNLPYEQYV.